Following are 4 T cell receptor beta chains from one sample sequenced in a study of CXCR3-negative and CXCR3-positive naive CD8 T cells. Study-wide results and limits: More hydrophobic TRB CDR3s occurred in CXCR3-positive than in CXCR3-negative naive cells.

These receptors have no known antigen. The study made its TRB cDNA libraries by 5' RACE, adding UMI labels. For each CDR3 protein, TCRdb gives one entry from its re-call of the 5' RACE reads, without DNA. Its listing shows 130,000 or so distinct CDR3 sequences. Sequences were obtained from naive CXCR3+ CD8+ T cells from blood. Documented subset: CD45RO-CCR7+CD27+CD95- naive CD8+ T cells expressing CXCR3 (TNR3+). The receptors were sampled from a human donor in good health. Some clones in this sample may be carry-over from other donors' samples.

The rearrangement joins TRBV19 to TRBJ2-2. CDR1 is LNHDA and CDR2 is SQIVND in the germline V gene (reference sequence). The CDR3 contains 16 residues. The CDR3 spells CASLKKGVRNTGELFF.

The chain is built from TRBV5-1 and TRBJ2-1; the D call of TRBD2 rests on TCRdb alone, since no DNA is present to check it. The CDR3 length is 15 residues. Germline V gene lookup returns CDR1 SGHRS and CDR2 YFSETQ. The CDR3 sequence is CASSLGSSGHNEQFF.

The V gene is TRBV2, the J gene TRBJ2-1; the D call of TRBD2 rests on TCRdb alone, since no DNA is present to check it. CDR3 length: 13 amino acids. The germline gives CDR1 SNHLY, CDR2 FYNNEI. The chain's CDR3 is CASLAGGLNEQFF.

The J gene is TRBJ2-1, the V gene TRBV7-9. Germline values: CDR1 SEHNR, CDR2 FQNEAQ (reference sequence). CDR3 size: 11 residues. CDR3 residues: CASRTHNEQFF.